This T cell receptor (beta chain) comes out of a study of human T cells and chemical hapten exposure. Time point specified: pre-sensitization, week 0. Regarding treatment: therapeutic diphenylcyclopropenone sensitization with weekly scalp DPC. The germline gives CDR1 SQVTM, CDR2 ANQGSEA. The CDR3 consists of 14 residues. V shed 7 bases, J shed 3 bases, and the junction held 10 bases outside the gene matches. TCRdb passed the RACE reads through MiXCR, listing each CDR3 protein once. Of 250,000 or so distinct CDR3 sequences in the sample, 7.5% to 9% were seen once. The chain links TRBV29-1 to TRBJ2-7; TRBD2 agrees at 9 bases. The sample in question was whole blood, obtained in connection with sensitization to the hapten diphenylcyclopropenone (DPC). The receptor was isolated from a woman aged 40 to 50 with alopecia areata. Some clones in this sample may be carry-over from other donors' samples. The CDR3 nucleotides read TGCAGCGCTGCGGGGGGGCACGGGGACTACGAGCAGTACTTC. Its protein product is CSAAGGHGDYEQYF.